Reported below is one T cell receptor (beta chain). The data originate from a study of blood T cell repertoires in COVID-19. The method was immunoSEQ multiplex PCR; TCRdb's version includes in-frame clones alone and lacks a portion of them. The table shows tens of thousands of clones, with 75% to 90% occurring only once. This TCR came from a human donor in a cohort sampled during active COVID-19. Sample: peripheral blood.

The CDR3 bases are TGTGCCAGCAGTGATGACAGGGGGCAGGACTATGGCTACACCTTC. Translating it yields CASSDDRGQDYGYTF. V usage is TRBV25-1 and J usage is TRBJ1-2; 10 positions agree with TRBD1. The CDR3 length is 15 residues. CDR1 and CDR2 (germline): MGHDK, SYGVNS. The V segment lost 3 bases and the J segment 3 bases; nucleotides outside the gene matches: 4.